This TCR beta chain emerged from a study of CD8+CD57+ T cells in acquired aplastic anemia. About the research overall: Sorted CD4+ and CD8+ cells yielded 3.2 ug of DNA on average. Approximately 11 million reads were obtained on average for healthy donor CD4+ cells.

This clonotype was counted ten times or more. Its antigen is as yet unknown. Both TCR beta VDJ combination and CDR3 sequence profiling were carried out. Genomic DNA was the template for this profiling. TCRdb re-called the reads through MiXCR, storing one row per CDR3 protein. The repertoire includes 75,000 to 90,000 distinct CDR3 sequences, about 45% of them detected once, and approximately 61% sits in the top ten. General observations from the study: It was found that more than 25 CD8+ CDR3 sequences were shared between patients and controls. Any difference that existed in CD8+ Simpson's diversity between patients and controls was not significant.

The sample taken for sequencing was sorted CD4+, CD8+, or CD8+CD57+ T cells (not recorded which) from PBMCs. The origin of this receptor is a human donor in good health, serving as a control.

The chain's CDR3 is CASSSAGTGNSEQYF. The CDR3 DNA is TGTGCCAGCAGCTCCGCCGGGACAGGGAATTCCGAGCAGTACTTC. The rearrangement uses TRBV13 and TRBJ2-7; 9 bases are a match to TRBD1. The CDR3 covers 15 residues. V was pared by 4 bases and J by 6 bases, with 10 bases of the junction left unmatched. The germline CDR1 and CDR2 sequences are PRHDT and FYEKMQ (reference sequence).